This T cell receptor beta chain was observed in a study of T cell repertoires in cytomegalovirus infection. The V gene end was trimmed by 11 bases and the J gene end by 0 bases; junction bases not matched to a gene: 9. Germline V CDR1 and CDR2: LNHNV, YYDKDF (reference sequence). The CDR3 consists of 16 residues. The study, taken as a whole, reports: Adding up the frequency of public TCR beta families identified people who carried CMV plus the relevant HLA.

TCRdb re-called the reads with MiXCR, one entry per CDR3 protein. The table has 650,000 to 900,000 distinct CDR3 sequences, around 29% seen once. About this clonotype itself: As yet, its antigen is unknown.

This TCR was recovered from a human donor in good health (CMV status not recorded). Some clones in this sample may be carry-over from other donors' samples. The sample was cultured CD8+ T cells from PBMCs, taken from culture after CMV antigen stimulation. The chain is built from TRBV15 and TRBJ2-2; TRBD2 agrees at 10 bases. CDR3: CALGSAGGPNTGELFF. In DNA, the CDR3 is TGTGCCTTGGGATCAGCGGGGGGGCCGAACACCGGGGAGCTGTTTTTT.